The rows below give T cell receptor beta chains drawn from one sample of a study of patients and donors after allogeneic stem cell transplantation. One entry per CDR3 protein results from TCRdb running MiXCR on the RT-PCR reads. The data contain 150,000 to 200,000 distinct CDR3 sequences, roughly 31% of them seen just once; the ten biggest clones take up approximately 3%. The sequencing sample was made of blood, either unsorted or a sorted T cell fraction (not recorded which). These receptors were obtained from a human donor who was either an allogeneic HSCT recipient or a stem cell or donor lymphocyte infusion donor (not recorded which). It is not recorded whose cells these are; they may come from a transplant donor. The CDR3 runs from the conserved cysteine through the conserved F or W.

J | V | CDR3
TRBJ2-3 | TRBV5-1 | CASGRQGNTDTQYF
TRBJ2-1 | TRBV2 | CASSEFLESEQFF
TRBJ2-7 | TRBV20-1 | CSARPSSSYEQYF
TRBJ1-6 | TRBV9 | CASSVSSGSSYNSPLHF
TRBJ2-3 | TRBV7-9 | CASSLLRSFTDTQYF
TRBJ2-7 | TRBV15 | CATSRDPSSYEQYF
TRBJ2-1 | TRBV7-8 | CAIRRSGGHNEQFF
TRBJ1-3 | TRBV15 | CATSARGSGNTIYF
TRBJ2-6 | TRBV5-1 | CASSLAALIGANVLTF
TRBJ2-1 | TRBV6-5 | CASSYGLAGAGEQFF
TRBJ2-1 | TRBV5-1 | CASTLGGHNEQFF
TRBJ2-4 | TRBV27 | CASKRTGVDKNIQYF
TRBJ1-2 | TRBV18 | CASSPMFADGYGYTF
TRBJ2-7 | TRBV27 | CASSSRQGYEQYF